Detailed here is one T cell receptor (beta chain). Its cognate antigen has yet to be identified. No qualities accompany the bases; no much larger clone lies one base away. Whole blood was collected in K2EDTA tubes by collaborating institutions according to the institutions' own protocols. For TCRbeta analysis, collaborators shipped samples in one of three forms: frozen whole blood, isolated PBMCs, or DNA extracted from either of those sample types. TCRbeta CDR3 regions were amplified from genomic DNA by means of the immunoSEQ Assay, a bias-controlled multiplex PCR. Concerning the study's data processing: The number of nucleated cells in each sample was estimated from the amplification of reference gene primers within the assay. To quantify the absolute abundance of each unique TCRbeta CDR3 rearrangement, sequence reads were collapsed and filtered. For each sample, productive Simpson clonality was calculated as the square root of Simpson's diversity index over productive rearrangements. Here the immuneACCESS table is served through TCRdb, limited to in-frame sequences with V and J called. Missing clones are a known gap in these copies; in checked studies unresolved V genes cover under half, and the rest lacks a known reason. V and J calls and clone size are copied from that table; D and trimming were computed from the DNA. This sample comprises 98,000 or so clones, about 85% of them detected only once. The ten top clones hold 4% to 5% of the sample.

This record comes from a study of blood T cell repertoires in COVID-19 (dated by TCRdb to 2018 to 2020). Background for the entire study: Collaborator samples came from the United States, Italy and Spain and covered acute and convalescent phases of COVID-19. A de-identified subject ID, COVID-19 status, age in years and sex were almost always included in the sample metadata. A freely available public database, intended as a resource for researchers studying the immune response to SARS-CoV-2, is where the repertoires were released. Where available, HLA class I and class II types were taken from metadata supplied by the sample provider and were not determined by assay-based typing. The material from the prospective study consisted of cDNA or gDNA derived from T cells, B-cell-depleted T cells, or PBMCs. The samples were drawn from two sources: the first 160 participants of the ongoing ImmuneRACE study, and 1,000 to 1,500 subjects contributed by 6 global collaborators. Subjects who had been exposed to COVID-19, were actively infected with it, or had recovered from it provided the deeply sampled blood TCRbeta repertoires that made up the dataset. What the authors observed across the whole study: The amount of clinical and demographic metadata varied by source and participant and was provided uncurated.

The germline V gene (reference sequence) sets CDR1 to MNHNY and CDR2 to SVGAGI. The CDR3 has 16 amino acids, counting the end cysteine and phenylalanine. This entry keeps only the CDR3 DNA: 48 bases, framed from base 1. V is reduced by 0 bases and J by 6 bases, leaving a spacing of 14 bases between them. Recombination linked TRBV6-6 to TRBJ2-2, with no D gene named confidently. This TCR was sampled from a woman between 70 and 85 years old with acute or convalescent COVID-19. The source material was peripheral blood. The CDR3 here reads CASSYSIVGEAGELFF. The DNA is TGTGCCAGCAGTTACTCGATTGTTGGTGAGGCCGGGGAGCTGTTTTTT.